This T cell receptor beta chain emerged from a study of blood T cell repertoires in COVID-19. Original handling: Nucleated cell number was recorded as an estimate derived from reference gene primer amplification. TCRdb's table, derived via immunoSEQ multiplex PCR, lists solely in-frame clones and lacks some. D and trimming come from the DNA, and the V and J calls and clone size come from that table. This table holds more than 300,000 clones, 80% to 95% found once. V shed 5 bases and J shed 2 bases, with 9 bases lying between them. The CDR3 loop spans 13 amino acids. Germline CDR1 is SNHLY and CDR2 is FYNNEI.

The TCR was taken from a woman aged 40 to 49 who had been exposed to COVID-19. The V gene is TRBV2, the J gene TRBJ1-2, with no clear D. Sequencing used PBMCs or T cells enriched from blood (not recorded which). The CDR3 here is CASSLSLNYGYTF. For the CDR3, the DNA is TGTGCCAGCAGTCTTAGTCTAAACTATGGCTACACCTTC.